This is a list of T cell receptor beta chains from one sample in a study of cytomegalovirus exposure and HLA in healthy donors. Profiling relied on immunoSEQ multiplex PCR, and the TCRdb table lists in-frame clones only, not all of them. This sample has 100,000 to 150,000 clones, with about 74% found just once. Sequencing was done on a sample of PBMCs. These receptor sequences come from a woman aged 50 to 60 in good health and CMV-seropositive. CDR3s include the opening cysteine and the closing phenylalanine or tryptophan. Each record gives: V gene, J gene, CDR3 protein.

V gene: TRBV7-9
J gene: TRBJ1-6
CDR3 protein: CASSYAQGAHSPLHF

V gene: TRBV19
J gene: TRBJ1-2
CDR3 protein: CASSIEDWHGYTF

V gene: TRBV5-5
J gene: TRBJ1-1
CDR3 protein: CASSPQGRTEAFF

V gene: TRBV10-3
J gene: TRBJ2-5
CDR3 protein: CAIKGTSGGVQETQYF

V gene: TRBV6-5
J gene: TRBJ2-1
CDR3 protein: CASSSLLRYNEQFF

V gene: TRBV5-1
J gene: TRBJ2-1
CDR3 protein: CASSLSAGLYNEQFF

V gene: TRBV6-1
J gene: TRBJ2-3
CDR3 protein: CASSEQLAGLTDTQYF

V gene: TRBV5-8
J gene: TRBJ2-5
CDR3 protein: CASSPRLVLGETQYF

V gene: TRBV18
J gene: TRBJ2-7
CDR3 protein: CASSPSSYEQYF

V gene: TRBV13
J gene: TRBJ1-1
CDR3 protein: CASSRTGDTEAFF

V gene: TRBV7-9
J gene: TRBJ2-5
CDR3 protein: CASSRLERFLETQYF

V gene: TRBV9
J gene: TRBJ2-3
CDR3 protein: CASSVGGRDTQYF

V gene: TRBV19
J gene: TRBJ2-3
CDR3 protein: CASSLGSTDTQYF

V gene: TRBV11-3
J gene: TRBJ1-2
CDR3 protein: CASSPKAGGAGGYTF

V gene: TRBV19
J gene: TRBJ2-2
CDR3 protein: CASSETGRIAGELFF

V gene: TRBV9
J gene: TRBJ2-5
CDR3 protein: CASSVATSFETQYF

V gene: TRBV2
J gene: TRBJ1-2
CDR3 protein: CASQGEYGYTF

V gene: TRBV5-5
J gene: TRBJ2-5
CDR3 protein: CASSLGAGGAPGTQYF

V gene: TRBV19
J gene: TRBJ2-7
CDR3 protein: CASSAQGGGSYEQYF

V gene: TRBV27
J gene: TRBJ1-2
CDR3 protein: CASSLDRYYGYTF

V gene: TRBV6-5
J gene: TRBJ2-1
CDR3 protein: CASSYSTAKESQFF

V gene: TRBV5-4
J gene: TRBJ2-7
CDR3 protein: CASSLPGARGQYF

V gene: TRBV7-2
J gene: TRBJ1-5
CDR3 protein: CASSSGVGQPQHF

V gene: TRBV19
J gene: TRBJ2-3
CDR3 protein: CASSNPPRRGGTDTQYF

V gene: TRBV30
J gene: TRBJ1-1
CDR3 protein: CAWTRTGTVNTEAFF

V gene: TRBV9
J gene: TRBJ2-5
CDR3 protein: CASSVVEGETQYF

V gene: TRBV5-1
J gene: TRBJ2-3
CDR3 protein: CASSLRQGRGTDTQYF

V gene: TRBV5-1
J gene: TRBJ2-5
CDR3 protein: CASSLRPRTAVQETQYF

V gene: TRBV7-6
J gene: TRBJ2-5
CDR3 protein: CASSPLAGGKQETQYF

V gene: TRBV7-9
J gene: TRBJ1-5
CDR3 protein: CASSFDSSNQPQHF

V gene: TRBV7-9
J gene: TRBJ2-3
CDR3 protein: CASSLGLAEGTDTQYF

V gene: TRBV4-1
J gene: TRBJ1-2
CDR3 protein: CASSQGQLNYGYTF

V gene: TRBV5-4
J gene: TRBJ2-1
CDR3 protein: CASSALGQRQFF

V gene: TRBV29-1
J gene: TRBJ2-1
CDR3 protein: CSVEAPGIEDNEQFF

V gene: TRBV27
J gene: TRBJ2-3
CDR3 protein: CASSNYEGTDTQYF

V gene: TRBV6-6
J gene: TRBJ1-1
CDR3 protein: CASSPPGTGREAFF

V gene: TRBV5-6
J gene: TRBJ1-3
CDR3 protein: CASSLGFTGNTIYF

V gene: TRBV5-4
J gene: TRBJ2-2
CDR3 protein: CASSLDWGAGELFF

V gene: TRBV7-9
J gene: TRBJ1-5
CDR3 protein: CAGTRGLNQPQHF

V gene: TRBV19
J gene: TRBJ1-2
CDR3 protein: CASSLTGIYGYTF

V gene: TRBV7-8
J gene: TRBJ1-4
CDR3 protein: CASSLGTANEKLFF

V gene: TRBV20-1
J gene: TRBJ2-3
CDR3 protein: CSATGPDTQYF

V gene: TRBV2
J gene: TRBJ2-2
CDR3 protein: CASSEERVANTGELFF